These T cell receptor beta chains were read from a single sample in a study of cytomegalovirus exposure and HLA in healthy donors. TCRdb's table, derived via immunoSEQ multiplex PCR, lists solely in-frame clones and lacks some. Among over 150,000 clones listed, roughly 84% were seen once. The sequencing sample was made of PBMCs. These receptors were obtained from a boy between 2 and 10 years old in good health and CMV-seronegative. Each CDR3 is given with its conserved first and last residue. D genes are given only for firm matches. Size is omitted from some rows. Given values are once, few, many or a class for expanded clones.

d_call: TRBD1
v_call: TRBV6-5
clone_size: NA
j_call: TRBJ2-7
cdr3_nt: TGTGCCAGCAGTCTAACAGGGGAAGTCTACGAGCAGTACTTC
cdr3_aa: CASSLTGEVYEQYF

d_call: NA
v_call: TRBV5-6
clone_size: NA
j_call: TRBJ2-7
cdr3_nt: TGTGCCAGCAGCTTAGGAGGCTACGAGCAGTACTTC
cdr3_aa: CASSLGGYEQYF

d_call: TRBD1
v_call: TRBV30
clone_size: NA
j_call: TRBJ1-5
cdr3_nt: TGTGCCTGGAAACAGGGGGAAGGCAATCAGCCCCAGCATTTT
cdr3_aa: CAWKQGEGNQPQHF

d_call: NA
v_call: TRBV5-1
clone_size: NA
j_call: TRBJ2-7
cdr3_nt: TGCGCCAGCAGCTCCGACATCAGCTCCTACGAGCAGTACTTC
cdr3_aa: CASSSDISSYEQYF

d_call: NA
v_call: TRBV7-2
clone_size: NA
j_call: TRBJ2-3
cdr3_nt: TGTGCCAGCAGCTTAAGAGCTCCGTCGCAGTATTTT
cdr3_aa: CASSLRAPSQYF

d_call: NA
v_call: TRBV6-1
clone_size: once
j_call: TRBJ2-7
cdr3_nt: TGTGCCAGCAGTGAAGCGATCCTAGCGAACTACGAGCAGTACTTC
cdr3_aa: CASSEAILANYEQYF

d_call: TRBD2
v_call: TRBV7-9
clone_size: NA
j_call: TRBJ2-1
cdr3_nt: TGTGCCAGCAGTCTATCCGGGACTAGCTTCTACAATGAGCAGTTCTTC
cdr3_aa: CASSLSGTSFYNEQFF

d_call: TRBD2
v_call: TRBV5-4
clone_size: NA
j_call: TRBJ2-7
cdr3_nt: TGTGCCAGCACCTCGGGGGGGACTTCACCTTACGAGCAGTACTTC
cdr3_aa: CASTSGGTSPYEQYF

d_call: TRBD2
v_call: TRBV6-1
clone_size: once
j_call: TRBJ2-7
cdr3_nt: TGTGCCAGCCGTACCAGCGGGAGGGCCTACGAGCAGTACTTC
cdr3_aa: CASRTSGRAYEQYF

d_call: NA
v_call: TRBV11-2
clone_size: NA
j_call: TRBJ2-5
cdr3_nt: TGTGCCAGCAGCTTATATGGACCAGGGGAGACCCAGTACTTC
cdr3_aa: CASSLYGPGETQYF

d_call: NA
v_call: TRBV20-1
clone_size: NA
j_call: TRBJ1-1
cdr3_nt: TGCAGTGCTAGAGACGGGACTGAAGCTTTCTTT
cdr3_aa: CSARDGTEAFF

d_call: TRBD2
v_call: TRBV2
clone_size: NA
j_call: TRBJ2-1
cdr3_nt: TGTGCCAGCAGTAAGGGACTAGCGGGAGGGCCTAAGAATGAGCAGTTCTTC
cdr3_aa: CASSKGLAGGPKNEQFF

d_call: NA
v_call: TRBV29-1
clone_size: few
j_call: TRBJ2-5
cdr3_nt: TGCAGCATTCCGGGGTACTCCGAAGAGACCCAGTACTTC
cdr3_aa: CSIPGYSEETQYF

d_call: TRBD1
v_call: TRBV6-1
clone_size: NA
j_call: TRBJ1-5
cdr3_nt: TGTGCCAGCAGTCAGGGACAGGGGAATCAGCCCCAGCATTTT
cdr3_aa: CASSQGQGNQPQHF

d_call: NA
v_call: TRBV5-6
clone_size: NA
j_call: TRBJ1-1
cdr3_nt: TGTGCCAGCAGCTTGGGGGCACACAATAAAGCTTTCTTT
cdr3_aa: CASSLGAHNKAFF

d_call: TRBD2
v_call: TRBV11-2
clone_size: NA
j_call: TRBJ2-5
cdr3_nt: TGTGCCAGCAGCTCGACTAGCGGGATCGAGACCCAGTACTTC
cdr3_aa: CASSSTSGIETQYF

d_call: NA
v_call: TRBV6-5
clone_size: NA
j_call: TRBJ1-5
cdr3_nt: TGTGCCAGCAGGAAAACTGGACGGGGAAATCAGCCCCAGCATTTT
cdr3_aa: CASRKTGRGNQPQHF

d_call: NA
v_call: TRBV2
clone_size: NA
j_call: TRBJ1-2
cdr3_nt: TGTGCCAGCAGATTGACAGCTAACTATGGCTACACCTTC
cdr3_aa: CASRLTANYGYTF

d_call: NA
v_call: TRBV4-2
clone_size: once
j_call: TRBJ2-1
cdr3_nt: TGTGCCAGCAGCTCAGCCTCCAGGGTCTGCAATGAGCAGTTCTTC
cdr3_aa: CASSSASRVCNEQFF

d_call: TRBD1
v_call: TRBV10-3
clone_size: NA
j_call: TRBJ1-6
cdr3_nt: TGTGCCATCAGTGTAGCTGAACAGGGGCGAAATTCACCCCTCCACTTT
cdr3_aa: CAISVAEQGRNSPLHF

d_call: NA
v_call: TRBV7-2
clone_size: NA
j_call: TRBJ1-2
cdr3_nt: TGTGCCAGCAGCTTAGAGCCCGGGACTCCCTCCTATGGCTACACCTTC
cdr3_aa: CASSLEPGTPSYGYTF

d_call: TRBD2
v_call: TRBV4-1
clone_size: NA
j_call: TRBJ2-3
cdr3_nt: TGCGCCAGCAGCCAACGCACCGGGACTAGCGCCACAGATACGCAGTATTTT
cdr3_aa: CASSQRTGTSATDTQYF

d_call: TRBD1
v_call: TRBV18
clone_size: NA
j_call: TRBJ2-1
cdr3_nt: TGTGCCAGCTCAAAAGGGACAGGTGTTCTAAATGAGCAGTTCTTC
cdr3_aa: CASSKGTGVLNEQFF

d_call: TRBD1
v_call: TRBV18
clone_size: NA
j_call: TRBJ1-1
cdr3_nt: TGTGCCAGCTCACCGGGACAGACGAGCACTGAAGCTTTCTTT
cdr3_aa: CASSPGQTSTEAFF

d_call: TRBD1
v_call: TRBV6-5
clone_size: few
j_call: TRBJ1-1
cdr3_nt: TGTGCCAGCTCCAGGACAGGGGGCACTGAAGCTTTCTTT
cdr3_aa: CASSRTGGTEAFF

d_call: TRBD1
v_call: TRBV10-2
clone_size: NA
j_call: TRBJ1-2
cdr3_nt: TGCGCCAGCAGTGGTCCGGGACAGGGGGCGAACTATGGCTACACCTTC
cdr3_aa: CASSGPGQGANYGYTF